The clone carrying this TCR beta chain was seen only a few times. This table comes from immunoSEQ multiplex PCR, and its TCRdb copy is limited to in-frame clones, with some not included. The table records over 95,000 clones, roughly 90% of them present only once. The data derive from a study of blood T cell repertoires in COVID-19. Trimming cost V 2 bases and J 0 bases, with 23 bases left between them. Germline V gene lookup returns CDR1 MGHRA and CDR2 YSYEKL. This CDR3 spans 21 amino acids. The TCR sequence derives from a human donor with acute or convalescent COVID-19. The donor label of this sample is uncertain. The specimen was peripheral blood. The J gene is TRBJ2-6, the V gene TRBV4-1; D is possibly TRBD1 (5 bases). The CDR3 loop reads CASSQQFPTGPHRSGANVLTF. DNA of the CDR3: TGCGCCAGCAGCCAACAATTCCCAACAGGCCCTCACCGCTCTGGGGCCAACGTCCTGACTTTC.